What follows describes a single TCR beta chain. The data derive from a study of cytomegalovirus exposure and HLA in healthy donors. The study ran its PCR with 60 Vbeta and 13 Jbeta primers. Method: immunoSEQ multiplex PCR; TCRdb's copy keeps in-frame clones and lacks some. This table holds some 70,000 clones. CDR1 SEHNR and CDR2 FQNEAQ come from the germline V gene (reference sequence). The length of the CDR3 is 13 residues. Sequencing was carried out using PBMCs. The J gene is TRBJ2-5, the V gene TRBV7-9; 10 bases line up with TRBD2. The J call may be wrong; the DNA end is better matched by TRBJ2-7. This receptor was obtained from a man aged 40-50 years in good health and CMV-seronegative. The CDR3 protein is CASRGLASYEQYF. The CDR3 DNA reads TGTGCCTCACGGGGACTAGCGTCATACGAGCAGTACTTC.